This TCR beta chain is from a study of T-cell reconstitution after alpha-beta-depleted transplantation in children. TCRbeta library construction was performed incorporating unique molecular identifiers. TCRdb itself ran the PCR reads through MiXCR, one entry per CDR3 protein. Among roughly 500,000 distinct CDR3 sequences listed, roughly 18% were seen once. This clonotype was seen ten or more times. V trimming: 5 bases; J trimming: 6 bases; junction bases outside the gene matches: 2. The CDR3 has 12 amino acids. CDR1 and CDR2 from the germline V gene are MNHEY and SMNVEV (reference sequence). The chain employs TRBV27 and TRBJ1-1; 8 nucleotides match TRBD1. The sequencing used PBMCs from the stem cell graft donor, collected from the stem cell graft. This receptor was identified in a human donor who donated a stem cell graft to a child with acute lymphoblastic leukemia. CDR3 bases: TGTGCCAGCAGTCAGACAGGGGCTGAAGCTTTCTTT. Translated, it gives CASSQTGAEAFF.